This T cell receptor beta chain was retrieved from a study of blood T cell repertoires in COVID-19. Study details: Acute and convalescent COVID-19 specimens originated in the United States, Italy and Spain. The cDNA or gDNA used as material had been derived from T cells, B-cell-depleted T cells, or PBMCs.

V was shortened by 2 bases and J by 1 base, with 11 bases between the two germline ends. The V gene's germline CDR1 is SGHDT and CDR2 YYEEEE. This CDR3 region has 15 residues. Authors' processing steps: Estimated nucleated cell counts came from reference gene primer amplification. Data came from immunoSEQ multiplex PCR; TCRdb stores just in-frame clones and leaves some out. V and J calls plus clone size are reproduced from that table; the DNA served to infer D and trimming. The table has more than 65,000 clones, around 80% seen once. This clone was found once. What was sequenced was peripheral blood. This sequence originates from a woman of 80 years or more with acute or convalescent COVID-19. The rearrangement joins TRBV5-6 to TRBJ2-3; a weak D match, TRBD1 (5 bases). The CDR3 DNA reads as TGTGCCAGCAGCTTTGTAGTCAGGGGCACAGATACGCAGTATTTT. Translating gives CASSFVVRGTDTQYF.